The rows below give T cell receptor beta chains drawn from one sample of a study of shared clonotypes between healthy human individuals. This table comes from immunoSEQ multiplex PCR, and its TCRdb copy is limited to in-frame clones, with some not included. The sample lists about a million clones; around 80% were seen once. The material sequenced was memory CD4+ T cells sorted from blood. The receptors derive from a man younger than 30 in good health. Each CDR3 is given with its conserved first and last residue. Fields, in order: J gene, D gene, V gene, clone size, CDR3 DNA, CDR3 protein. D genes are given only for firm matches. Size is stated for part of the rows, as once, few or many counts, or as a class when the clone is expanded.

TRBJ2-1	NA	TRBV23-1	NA	TGCGCCAGCAGTCATACGCCTAATGAGCAGTTCTTC	CASSHTPNEQFF
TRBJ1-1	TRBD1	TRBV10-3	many	TGTGCCATCAGTACACCGGGACAGGGGAACACTGAAGCTTTCTTT	CAISTPGQGNTEAFF
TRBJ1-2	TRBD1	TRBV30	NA	TGTGCCTGGAGGGACAGGGCTTCCTATGGCTACACCTTC	CAWRDRASYGYTF
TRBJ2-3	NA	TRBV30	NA	TGTGCCTGGAACCAGTTGGGTGGAGCAGATACGCAGTATTTT	CAWNQLGGADTQYF
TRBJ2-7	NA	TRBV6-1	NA	TGTGCCAGCAGTGAGCCCATGGTCCCTTACGAGCAGTACTTC	CASSEPMVPYEQYF
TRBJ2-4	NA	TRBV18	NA	TGTGCCAGCTCTCCCGAAAACGGGCTAGCCAAAAACATTCAGTACTTC	CASSPENGLAKNIQYF
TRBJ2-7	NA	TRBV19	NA	TGTGCCAGTAGTATAGCAGGACTTGCCTACGAGCAGTACTTC	CASSIAGLAYEQYF
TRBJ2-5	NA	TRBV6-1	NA	TGTGCCAGCAGCGGGACTTACCAAGAGACCCAGTACTTC	CASSGTYQETQYF
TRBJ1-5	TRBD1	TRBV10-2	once	TGCGCCAGCAGGCGGGACAGTAATAGCAATCAGCCCCAGCATTTT	CASRRDSNSNQPQHF
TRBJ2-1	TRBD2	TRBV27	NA	TGTGCCAGCAGAATTACTAGCGGGGTTTACAATGAGCAGTTCTTC	CASRITSGVYNEQFF
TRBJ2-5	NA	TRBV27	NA	TGCGCCAGCAGTTTTTCCAGGGTGGGCGAGACCCAGTACTTC	CASSFSRVGETQYF
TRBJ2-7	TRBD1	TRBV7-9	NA	TGTGCCGTTCCACAGGACAGGGGGTCCTACGAGCAGTACTTC	CAVPQDRGSYEQYF
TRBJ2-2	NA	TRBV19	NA	TGTGCCAGTAGTATAAAGACCCAAACGGGGGAGCTGTTTTTT	CASSIKTQTGELFF
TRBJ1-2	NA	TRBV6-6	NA	TGTGCCAGCAGTTACAAAGCAGTTAACTATGGCTACACCTTC	CASSYKAVNYGYTF
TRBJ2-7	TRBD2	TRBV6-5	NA	TGTGCCACCACCGGACTAGGTTACGAGCAGTACTTC	CATTGLGYEQYF
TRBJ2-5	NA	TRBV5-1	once	TGCGCCAGCAGCTTGGTTAGGGGGGAGACCCAGTACTTC	CASSLVRGETQYF
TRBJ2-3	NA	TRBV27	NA	TGTGCCAGCGCCGGAATGGATACGCAGTATTTT	CASAGMDTQYF
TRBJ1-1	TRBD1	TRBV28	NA	TGTGCCACCTTCCAGGGGGGGGTGAACACTGAAGCTTTCTTT	CATFQGGVNTEAFF
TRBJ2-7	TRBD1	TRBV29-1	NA	TGCAGCACTAAGACAGGGGTGACCTACGAGCAGTACTTC	CSTKTGVTYEQYF
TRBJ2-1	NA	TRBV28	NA	TGTGCCAGCAGTGCCCGTTTGGGTATCCCCCACAATGAGCAGTTCTTC	CASSARLGIPHNEQFF
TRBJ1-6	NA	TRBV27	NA	TGTGCCAGCAGTTTAAACAGGGTTTCACCCCTCCACTTT	CASSLNRVSPLHF
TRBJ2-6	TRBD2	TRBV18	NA	TGTGCCAGCTCACCGGCTAGCGGGGCCTCTGGGGCCAACGTCCTGACTTTC	CASSPASGASGANVLTF
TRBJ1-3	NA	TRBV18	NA	TGTGCCAGCTCACCCCAGGGATCGGCTGGAAACACCATATATTTT	CASSPQGSAGNTIYF
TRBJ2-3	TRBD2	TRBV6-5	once	TGTGCCAGCTATAGCGGGGGGGCTGGCACAGATACGCAGTATTTT	CASYSGGAGTDTQYF
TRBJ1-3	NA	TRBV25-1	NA	TGTGCCAGCAGTTGGGGGGCGGCTGGAAACACCATATATTTT	CASSWGAAGNTIYF
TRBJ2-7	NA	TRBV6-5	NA	TGTGCCAGCAGGTACCGGGGAGGTAACTCCTACGAGCAGTACTTC	CASRYRGGNSYEQYF
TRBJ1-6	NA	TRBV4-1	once	TGCGCCAGCAGCCAATGGCCAGGGGCAGTCGAGAGCTCCTATAATTCACCCCTCCACTTT	CASSQWPGAVESSYNSPLHF
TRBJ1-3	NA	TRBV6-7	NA	TGTGCCAGCAGTCCCCCCCGTGCAATAGAGTCTGGAAACACCATATATTTT	CASSPPRAIESGNTIYF
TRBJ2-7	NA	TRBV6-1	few	TGTGCCAGCAGTGGGGGTCCTAACTCCTACGAGCAGTACTTC	CASSGGPNSYEQYF
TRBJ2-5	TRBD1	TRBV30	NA	TGTGCCTGGAGCACTTCGTCAGGGGGATTAGAGACCCAGTACTTC	CAWSTSSGGLETQYF
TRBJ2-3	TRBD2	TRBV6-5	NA	TGTGCCAGCGCGTTAGCGGGGGACACAGATACGCAGTATTTT	CASALAGDTDTQYF
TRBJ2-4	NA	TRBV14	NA	TGTGCCAGCAGCTATGGACAGAAAACCAAAAACATTCAGTACTTC	CASSYGQKTKNIQYF
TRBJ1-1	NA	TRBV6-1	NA	TGTGCCAGCAGTGAACTTCACAGGTTGAACACTGAAGCTTTCTTT	CASSELHRLNTEAFF
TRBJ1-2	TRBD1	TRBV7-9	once	TGTGCCAGCAGCCTATGGGACAGGGAAGTTGGTGGCTACACCTTC	CASSLWDREVGGYTF
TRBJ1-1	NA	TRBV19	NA	TGTGCCAGTAGTATCACCACACGGGCTTTCTTT	CASSITTRAFF
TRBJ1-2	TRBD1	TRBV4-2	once	TGTGCCAGCAGCCAAGAACCGGGACAGGGTCATGGCTACACCTTC	CASSQEPGQGHGYTF
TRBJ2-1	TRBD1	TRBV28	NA	TGTGCCAGCAGTCAGCAGGGGGCTCATGAGCAGTTCTTC	CASSQQGAHEQFF
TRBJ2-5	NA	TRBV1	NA	TGCACCGGCTCCCCGTTAGGGAAAGAAGAGACCCAGTACTTC	CTGSPLGKEETQYF
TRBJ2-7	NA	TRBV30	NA	TGTGCCTGGAGTGGGCTCCCCGGAGAGCAGTACTTC	CAWSGLPGEQYF
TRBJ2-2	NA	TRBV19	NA	TGTGCCAGTAGTATTACAAACCCACAGGGCGGCGTGTTTTTT	CASSITNPQGGVFF
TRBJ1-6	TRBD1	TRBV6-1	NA	TGTGCCAGCAGTAATGACAGGGCGGGTAATTCACCCCTCCACTTT	CASSNDRAGNSPLHF
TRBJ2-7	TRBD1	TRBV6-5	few	TGTGCCAGCAGACCCGGGACAGGAAGTACCTACGAGCAGTACTTC	CASRPGTGSTYEQYF
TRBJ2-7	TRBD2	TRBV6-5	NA	TGTGCCAGCAGGGCACTAGCGGGGGGCTCCAACGAGCAGTACTTC	CASRALAGGSNEQYF
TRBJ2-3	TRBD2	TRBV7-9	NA	TGTGCCAGCAGCGCCAAAGCTAGCGGGATCGGGTGGCTGTATTTT	CASSAKASGIGWLYF
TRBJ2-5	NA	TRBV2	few	TGTGCCAGCGGGAAACTGGAGGGGGAGACCCAGTACTTC	CASGKLEGETQYF
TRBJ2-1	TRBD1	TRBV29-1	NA	TGCAGCGTTGACTTGGGGGACAGGGATTACAATGAGCAGTTCTTC	CSVDLGDRDYNEQFF